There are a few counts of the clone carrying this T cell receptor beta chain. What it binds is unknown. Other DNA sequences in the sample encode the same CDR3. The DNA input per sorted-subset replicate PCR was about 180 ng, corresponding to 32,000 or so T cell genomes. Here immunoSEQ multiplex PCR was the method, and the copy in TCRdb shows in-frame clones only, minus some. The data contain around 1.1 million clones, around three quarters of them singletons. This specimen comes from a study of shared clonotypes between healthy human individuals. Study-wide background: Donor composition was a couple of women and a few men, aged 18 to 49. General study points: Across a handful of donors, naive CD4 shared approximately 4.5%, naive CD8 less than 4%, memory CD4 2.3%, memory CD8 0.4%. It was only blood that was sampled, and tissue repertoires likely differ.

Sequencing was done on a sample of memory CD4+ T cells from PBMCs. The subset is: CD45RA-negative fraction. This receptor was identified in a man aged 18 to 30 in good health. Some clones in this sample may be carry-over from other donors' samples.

Here the CDR3 reads CASSASGGGADTQYF. CDR3 DNA sequence: TGTGCCAGCAGCGCCTCAGGGGGCGGTGCGGATACGCAGTATTTT. This sequence joins TRBV9 and TRBJ2-3; 8 nucleotides align to TRBD1. Unmatched junction bases numbered 9, after V lost 3 bases and J lost 6 bases. Germline-derived CDR1 and CDR2 are SGDLS and YYNGEE. The CDR3 sequence is 15 residues long.